This T cell receptor beta chain was found in a study of shared clonotypes between healthy human individuals. Study-wide points: Tissues were not sampled, only blood, and their repertoires likely differ.

This CDR3 spans 14 amino acids. Germline CDR1 is ENHRY and CDR2 is SYGVKD. Trimming removed 6 bases from V and 3 bases from J; junction bases left unmatched: 5. With regard to this clone: Its antigen remains unknown.

Deep-level running was used for the assay. What was sequenced on ten immunoSEQ deep assay plates was unsorted PBMC DNA. The method was immunoSEQ multiplex PCR; TCRdb's version includes in-frame clones alone and lacks a portion of them. Of about 460,000 clones detected, roughly three quarters appear once; the ten largest clones hold 9.5% to 15%. This receptor was taken from a woman in her thirties or forties in good health. Some clones in this sample may be carry-over from other donors' samples. The sequencing input was PBMCs. The gene calls are TRBV10-3 and TRBJ2-7, with 10 bases that match TRBD1. DNA for the CDR3: TGTGCCATCAGCCCCGGGACAGGGGTCTACGAGCAGTACTTC. This sequence encodes CAISPGTGVYEQYF.